A single TCR beta chain is shown here with its context. The data derive from a study of long-term antiretroviral therapy in people with HIV. Researchers ran immunoSEQ v3.0 at survey level. Assay used: immunoSEQ multiplex PCR; TCRdb lists only in-frame clones, some missing. The sample carries 20,000 to 25,000 clones, roughly four fifths recorded once. V gave up 5 bases and J gave up 8 bases; unmatched junction bases: 3. The V gene's germline CDR1 is MNHNY and CDR2 SVGAGI (reference sequence). The CDR3 loop spans 12 amino acids. Each HIV participant was treated in the United States. The specimen was unsorted PBMCs, collected 0.4 years after starting antiretroviral therapy. The receptor was derived from a man over 45 with HIV. The chain recombines TRBV6-6 with TRBJ2-1; TRBD1 matches 7 bases. CDR3 nucleotides: TGTGCCAGCAGTCCAGACAGGGATGAGCAGTTCTTC. This sequence encodes CASSPDRDEQFF.